These 13 T cell receptor beta chains originate from one sample sequenced in a study of blood T cell repertoires in COVID-19. Clones were sequenced by immunoSEQ multiplex PCR, and TCRdb holds only the in-frame ones, with some missing. Found here are roughly 220,000 clones, 80% to 90% of them singletons; the top ten hold 6.5% to 8.5%. The sample taken for sequencing was peripheral blood. These receptors came from a woman aged 80 or over with COVID-19, enrolled during active disease.

This clone was observed a few times. This rearrangement joins TRBV3-1 (or the pseudogene TRBV3-2) to TRBJ1-2; D may be TRBD1 (5 bases). Germline V gives CDR1 LGHDT, CDR2 YNNKEL (reference sequence). The ends were cut back, 2 bases at V and 8 bases at J, with 12 bases in the middle. There are 13 residues in the CDR3. This chain's CDR3 is CASSQLQGRGYTF. The CDR3 DNA is TGTGCCAGCAGCCAACTTCAGGGTAGAGGCTACACCTTC.

V usage is TRBV6-4 and J usage is TRBJ2-5; a possible D gene is TRBD1 (6 bases). Trimming stripped 4 bases from V and 3 bases from J, with 9 bases between. This CDR3 is 13 amino acids long. Germline V gene data show CDR1 as MRHNA and CDR2 as SNTAGT. The CDR3 DNA is TGTGCCAGCAGTGGGGGACAAAAAGAGACCCAGTACTTC. It translates to CASSGGQKETQYF.

The V and J genes are TRBV9 and TRBJ1-6; TRBD1 matches at 10 bases. Germline V gene lookup returns CDR1 SGDLS and CDR2 YYNGEE. CDR3 length: 15 amino acids. V dropped 4 bases and J dropped 7; count of bases not matched to a gene: 5. DNA of the CDR3: TGTGCCAGCAGCTACCGGACAGGGGGAAATTCACCCCTCCACTTT. Protein: CASSYRTGGNSPLHF.

J is TRBJ2-5 and V is TRBV2; 10 positions match TRBD2. Germline V CDR1 and CDR2: SNHLY, FYNNEI. The junction had 4 bases not matched to a gene; V was cut back by 3 bases and J by 3 bases. The CDR3 has 15 amino acids. Here the CDR3 reads CASSDAGLAKETQYF. The CDR3 region has the DNA TGTGCCAGCAGTGACGCGGGACTAGCGAAAGAGACCCAGTACTTC.

Comment on this clone: Other DNA sequences within the sample encode an identical CDR3. This chain uses TRBV18 with TRBJ1-1; unclear D gene. Trimming pared 2 bases from V and 1 base from J, leaving 5 bases between. CDR3 size: 13 residues. Germline V lookup: CDR1 KGHSH, CDR2 LQKENI. The CDR3 region has the DNA TGTGCCAGCTCACCATCCGGGAACACTGAAGCTTTCTTT. It yields the protein CASSPSGNTEAFF.

This chain links TRBV20-1 with TRBJ2-1; weak D call: TRBD2 (5 bases). V lost 8 bases and J lost 6, with 11 bases in between. Germline CDR1 DFQATT, CDR2 SNEGSKA (reference sequence). This CDR3 has 11 amino acids. Written as DNA, the CDR3 is TGCAGTCCTACTCGGGGCAATGAGCAGTTCTTC. Its translation is CSPTRGNEQFF.

The gene calls are TRBV15 and TRBJ1-2; D might be TRBD1 (5 bases). With 1 base removed from V and 3 bases from J, the gap between germline ends came to 18 bases. The CDR3 is made up of 17 amino acids. CDR1 and CDR2 from the germline V gene are LNHNV and YYDKDF (reference sequence). The CDR3 loop reads CATSRAMGLGADYGYTF. For the CDR3, the DNA is TGTGCCACCAGCAGAGCGATGGGCCTAGGGGCAGACTATGGCTACACCTTC.

V is TRBV7-8 and J is TRBJ1-1; D gene unclear. The V end lost 5 bases, the J end lost 1 base, and 17 bases lay between the germline ends. Germline V CDR1 and CDR2: SGHVS, FQNEAQ. The CDR3 is made up of 16 amino acids. CDR3 region: CASSRLGLTSNTEAFF. The CDR3 bases are TGTGCCAGCAGCCGCCTAGGCCTGACCTCGAACACTGAAGCTTTCTTT. The full variable domain, in which reference TRBV7-8 and TRBJ1-1 provide the parts outside the CDR3, is GAGVSQSPRYKVAKRGQDVALRCDPISGHVSLFWYQQALGQGPEFLTYFQNEAQLDKSGLPSDRFFAERPEGSVSTLKIQRTQQEDSAVYLCASSRLGLTSNTEAFFGQGTRLTVV.

The chain employs TRBV5-1 and TRBJ2-3, with 10 bases fitting TRBD1. Germline loops: CDR1 SGHRS, CDR2 YFSETQ. The CDR3 length is 17 residues. V shed 6 bases and J 2 bases; nucleotides not matched to a gene: 12. CDR3 in DNA: TGCGCCAGCACGGCGGACAGGGGGTCGTGGCTCACAGATACGCAGTATTTT. This encodes CASTADRGSWLTDTQYF.

The genes are TRBV2 and TRBJ2-5; 11 positions agree with TRBD2. Germline-derived CDR1 and CDR2 are SNHLY and FYNNEI. V lost 8 bases to trimming and J lost 5 bases; unmatched junction nucleotides: 10. This CDR3 has 15 residues. The CDR3: CASGLAGGPGETQYF. The CDR3 DNA sequence: TGTGCCAGCGGGTTAGCGGGAGGGCCAGGCGAGACCCAGTACTTC.

This clone appeared once. This chain joins TRBV18 and TRBJ1-2; tentatively, D is TRBD1 (5 bases). CDR3 length: 14 residues. Germline CDR1 KGHSH, CDR2 LQKENI. V dropped 0 bases and J dropped 5 bases, with 10 bases sitting between them. The CDR3 DNA reads as TGTGCCAGCTCACCACCGACGGGGGGATATGGCTACACCTTC. This encodes CASSPPTGGYGYTF.

The chain has TRBV30 and TRBJ1-1; 8 nucleotides agree with TRBD1. Germline loops: CDR1 GTSNPN, CDR2 SVGIG (reference sequence). This CDR3 is 16 amino acids long. V lost 2 bases and J lost 2; bases outside the gene matches: 10. CDR3 amino acids: CAWSTRRTGRNTEAFF. CDR3 DNA: TGTGCCTGGAGTACGCGACGGACAGGGAGAAACACTGAAGCTTTCTTT.

The chain employs TRBV21-1 and TRBJ1-1; TRBD1, as called in the table, went unchecked against the DNA. TRBV21-1 is reported as a pseudogene. This CDR3 is built from 14 residues. CDR3 bases: TGTGCCAGCAGCAACCAGGGGCCGAACACTGAAGCTTTCTTT. Translating it yields CASSNQGPNTEAFF.